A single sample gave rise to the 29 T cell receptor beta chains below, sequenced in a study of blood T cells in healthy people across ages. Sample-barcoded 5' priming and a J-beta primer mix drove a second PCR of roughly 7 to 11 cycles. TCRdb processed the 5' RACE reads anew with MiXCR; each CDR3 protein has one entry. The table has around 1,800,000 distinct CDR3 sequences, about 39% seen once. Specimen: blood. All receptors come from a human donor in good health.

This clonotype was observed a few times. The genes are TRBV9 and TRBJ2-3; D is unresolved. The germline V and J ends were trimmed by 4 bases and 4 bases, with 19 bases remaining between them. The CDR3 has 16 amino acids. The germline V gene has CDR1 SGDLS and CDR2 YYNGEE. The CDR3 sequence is CASSRPELHRPDTQYF. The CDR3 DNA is TGTGCCAGCAGCAGACCCGAATTACACCGTCCAGATACGCAGTATTTT.

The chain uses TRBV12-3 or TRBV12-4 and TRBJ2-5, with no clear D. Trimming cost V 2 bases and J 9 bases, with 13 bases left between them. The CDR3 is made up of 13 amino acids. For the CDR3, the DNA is TGTGCCAGCAGTTTACAACCCTCTGGGGCCCAGTACTTC. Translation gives CASSLQPSGAQYF.

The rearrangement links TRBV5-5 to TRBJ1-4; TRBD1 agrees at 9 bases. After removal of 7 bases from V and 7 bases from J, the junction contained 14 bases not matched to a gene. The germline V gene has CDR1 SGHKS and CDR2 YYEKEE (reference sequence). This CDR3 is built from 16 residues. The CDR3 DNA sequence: TGTGCCAGCGACTTGGGACAGGGATCTGAGGGTGAAAAACTGTTTTTT. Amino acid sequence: CASDLGQGSEGEKLFF.

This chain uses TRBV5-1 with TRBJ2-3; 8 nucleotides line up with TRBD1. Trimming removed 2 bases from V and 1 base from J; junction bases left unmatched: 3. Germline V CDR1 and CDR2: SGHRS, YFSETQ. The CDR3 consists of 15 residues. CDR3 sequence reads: CASSFQGAGTDTQYF. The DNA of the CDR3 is TGCGCCAGCAGCTTCCAGGGGGCCGGCACAGATACGCAGTATTTT.

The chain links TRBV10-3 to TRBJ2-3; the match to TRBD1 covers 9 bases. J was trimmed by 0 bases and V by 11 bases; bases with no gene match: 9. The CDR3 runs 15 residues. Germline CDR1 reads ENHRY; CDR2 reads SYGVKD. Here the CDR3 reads CAAGQGTTSTDTQYF. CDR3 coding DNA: TGTGCCGCCGGACAGGGGACGACTAGCACAGATACGCAGTATTTT.

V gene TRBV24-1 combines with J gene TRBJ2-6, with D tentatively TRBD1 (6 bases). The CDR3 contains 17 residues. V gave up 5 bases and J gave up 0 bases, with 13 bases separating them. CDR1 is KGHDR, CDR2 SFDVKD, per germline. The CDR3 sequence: CATSAGTSISGANVLTF. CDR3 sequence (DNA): TGTGCCACCAGTGCAGGGACATCTATCTCTGGGGCCAACGTCCTGACTTTC.

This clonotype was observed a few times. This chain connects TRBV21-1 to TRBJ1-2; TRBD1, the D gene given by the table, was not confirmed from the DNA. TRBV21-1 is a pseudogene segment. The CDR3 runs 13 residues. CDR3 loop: CASSFRDRVRYTF. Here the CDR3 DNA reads TGTGCCAGCAGCTTCCGGGACAGGGTGCGCTACACCTTC.

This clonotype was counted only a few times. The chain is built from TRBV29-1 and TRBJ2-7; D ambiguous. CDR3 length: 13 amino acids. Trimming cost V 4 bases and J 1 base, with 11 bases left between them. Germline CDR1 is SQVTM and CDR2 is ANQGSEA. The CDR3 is CSVGEGMSYEQYF. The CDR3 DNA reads TGCAGCGTTGGTGAAGGCATGTCCTACGAGCAGTACTTC.

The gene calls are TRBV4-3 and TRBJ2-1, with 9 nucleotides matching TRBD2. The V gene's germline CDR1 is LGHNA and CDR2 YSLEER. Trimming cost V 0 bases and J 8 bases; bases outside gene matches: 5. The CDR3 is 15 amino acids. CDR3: CASSQDSVAGDEQFF. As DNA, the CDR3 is TGCGCCAGCAGCCAAGATTCGGTAGCGGGGGATGAGCAGTTCTTC.

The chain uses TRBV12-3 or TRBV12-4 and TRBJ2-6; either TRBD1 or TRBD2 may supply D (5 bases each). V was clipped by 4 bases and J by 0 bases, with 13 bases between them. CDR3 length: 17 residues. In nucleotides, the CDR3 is TGTGCCAGCAGTTCCGGGGCCCTCTTCTCTGGGGCCAACGTCCTGACTTTC. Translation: CASSSGALFSGANVLTF.

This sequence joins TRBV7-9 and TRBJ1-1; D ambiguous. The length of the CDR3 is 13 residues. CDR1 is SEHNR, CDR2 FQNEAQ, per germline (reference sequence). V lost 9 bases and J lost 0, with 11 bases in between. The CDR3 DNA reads TGTGCCAGTAGCGCCCCAGTGAACACTGAAGCTTTCTTT. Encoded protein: CASSAPVNTEAFF.

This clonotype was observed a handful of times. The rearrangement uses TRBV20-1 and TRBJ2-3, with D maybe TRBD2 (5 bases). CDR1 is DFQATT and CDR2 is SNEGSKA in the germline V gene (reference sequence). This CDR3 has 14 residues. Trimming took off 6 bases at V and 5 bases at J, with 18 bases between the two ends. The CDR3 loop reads CSAARGARGDTQYF. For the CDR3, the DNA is TGCAGTGCAGCCCGGGGAGCCCGAGGAGATACGCAGTATTTT.

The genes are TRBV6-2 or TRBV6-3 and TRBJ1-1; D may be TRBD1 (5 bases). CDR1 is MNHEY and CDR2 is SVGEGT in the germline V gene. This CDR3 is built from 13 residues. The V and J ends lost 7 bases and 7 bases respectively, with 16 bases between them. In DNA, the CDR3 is TGTGCCAGCATCAGGGCCGGGGAAGATGAAGCTTTCTTT. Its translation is CASIRAGEDEAFF.

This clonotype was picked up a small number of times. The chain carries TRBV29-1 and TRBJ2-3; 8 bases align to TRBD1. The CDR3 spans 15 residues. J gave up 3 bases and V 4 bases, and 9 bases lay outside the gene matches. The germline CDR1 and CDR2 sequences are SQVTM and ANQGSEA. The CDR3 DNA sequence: TGCAGCGTTGTAAGGACAGGGAAAAATACAGATACGCAGTATTTT. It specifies CSVVRTGKNTDTQYF.

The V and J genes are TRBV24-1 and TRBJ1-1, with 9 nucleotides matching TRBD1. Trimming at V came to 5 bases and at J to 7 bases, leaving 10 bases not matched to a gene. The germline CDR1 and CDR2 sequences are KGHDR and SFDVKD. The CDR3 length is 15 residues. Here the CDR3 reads CATSASDRGIFEAFF. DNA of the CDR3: TGTGCCACCAGTGCTTCGGACAGGGGAATTTTTGAAGCTTTCTTT.

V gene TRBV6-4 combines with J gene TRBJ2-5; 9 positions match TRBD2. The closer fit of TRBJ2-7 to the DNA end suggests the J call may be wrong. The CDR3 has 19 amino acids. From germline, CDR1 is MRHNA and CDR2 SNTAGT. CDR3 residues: CASSVQKLTSGGLLYEQYF. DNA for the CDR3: TGTGCCAGCAGTGTCCAGAAATTGACAAGCGGGGGGCTCCTTTACGAGCAGTACTTC.

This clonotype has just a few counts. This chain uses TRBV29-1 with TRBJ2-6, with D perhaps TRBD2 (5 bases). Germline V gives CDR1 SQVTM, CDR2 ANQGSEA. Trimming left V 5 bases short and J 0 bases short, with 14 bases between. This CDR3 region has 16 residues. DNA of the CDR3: TGCAGCGTTTCCGGGGAAGGGCTCTCTGGGGCCAACGTCCTGACTTTC. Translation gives CSVSGEGLSGANVLTF.

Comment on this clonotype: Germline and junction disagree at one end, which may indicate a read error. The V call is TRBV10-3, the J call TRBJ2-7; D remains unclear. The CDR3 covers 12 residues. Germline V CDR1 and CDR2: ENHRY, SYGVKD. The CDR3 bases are TGTGTCATCAGTGGGCACTCTTACGAGCAGTACTTC. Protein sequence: CVISGHSYEQYF.

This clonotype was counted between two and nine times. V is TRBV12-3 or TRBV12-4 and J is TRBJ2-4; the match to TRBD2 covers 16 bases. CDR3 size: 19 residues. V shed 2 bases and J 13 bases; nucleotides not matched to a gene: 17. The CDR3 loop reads CASSLRTGSGTSGGAVQYF. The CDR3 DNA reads TGTGCCAGCAGTTTAAGGACTGGTTCCGGGACTAGCGGGGGGGCAGTACAGTACTTC.

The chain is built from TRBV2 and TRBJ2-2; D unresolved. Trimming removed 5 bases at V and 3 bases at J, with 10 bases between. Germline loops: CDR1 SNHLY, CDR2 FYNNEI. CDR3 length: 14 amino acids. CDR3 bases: TGTGCCAGCAGTCTTACCGGACACACCGGGGAGCTGTTTTTT. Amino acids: CASSLTGHTGELFF.

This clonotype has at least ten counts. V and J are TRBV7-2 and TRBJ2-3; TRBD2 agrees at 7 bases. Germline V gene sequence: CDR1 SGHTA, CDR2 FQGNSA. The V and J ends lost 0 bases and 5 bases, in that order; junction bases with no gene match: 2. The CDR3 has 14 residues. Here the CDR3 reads CASSLAGGIDTQYF. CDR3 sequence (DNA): TGTGCCAGCAGCTTAGCGGGGGGGATAGATACGCAGTATTTT.

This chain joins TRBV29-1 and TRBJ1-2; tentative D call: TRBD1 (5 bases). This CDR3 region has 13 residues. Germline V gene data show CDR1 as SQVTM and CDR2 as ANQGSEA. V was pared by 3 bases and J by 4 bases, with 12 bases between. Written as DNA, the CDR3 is TGCAGCGTTGATATTCAGGGACCCTATGGCTACACCTTC. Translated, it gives CSVDIQGPYGYTF.

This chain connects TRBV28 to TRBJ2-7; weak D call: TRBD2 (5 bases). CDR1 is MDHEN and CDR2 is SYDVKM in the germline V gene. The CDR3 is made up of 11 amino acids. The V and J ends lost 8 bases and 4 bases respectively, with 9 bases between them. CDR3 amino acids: CASQTGYEQYF. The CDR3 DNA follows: TGTGCCAGCCAAACGGGGTACGAGCAGTACTTC.

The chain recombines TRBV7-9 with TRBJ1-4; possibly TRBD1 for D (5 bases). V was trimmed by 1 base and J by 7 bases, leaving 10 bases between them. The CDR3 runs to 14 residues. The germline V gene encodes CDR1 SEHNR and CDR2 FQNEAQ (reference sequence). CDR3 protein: CASSLGREGEKLFF. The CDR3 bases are TGTGCCAGCAGCTTAGGCAGGGAGGGTGAAAAACTGTTTTTT.

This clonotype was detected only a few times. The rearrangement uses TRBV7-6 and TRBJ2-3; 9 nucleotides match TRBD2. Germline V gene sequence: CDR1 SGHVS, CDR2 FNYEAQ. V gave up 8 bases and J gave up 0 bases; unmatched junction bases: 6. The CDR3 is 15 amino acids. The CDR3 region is CASFRLAASTDTQYF. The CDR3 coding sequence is TGTGCCAGCTTCAGACTAGCGGCTAGCACAGATACGCAGTATTTT.

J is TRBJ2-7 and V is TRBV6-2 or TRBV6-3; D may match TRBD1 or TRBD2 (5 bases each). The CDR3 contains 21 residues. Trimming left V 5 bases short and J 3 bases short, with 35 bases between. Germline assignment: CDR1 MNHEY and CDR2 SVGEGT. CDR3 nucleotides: TGTGCCAGCAGTCGCTTAGGTTGGGGCGGCGGCTACGGGATCGAGAGCTACGAGCAGTACTTC. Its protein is CASSRLGWGGGYGIESYEQYF.

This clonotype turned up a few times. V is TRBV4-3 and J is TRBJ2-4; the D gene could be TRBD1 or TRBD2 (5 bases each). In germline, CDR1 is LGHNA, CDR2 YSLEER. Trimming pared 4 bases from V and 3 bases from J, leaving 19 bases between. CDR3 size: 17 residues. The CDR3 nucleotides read TGCGCCAGCAGCCCCGCCATCCGGGGCAGCCGCAAAAACATTCAGTACTTC. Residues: CASSPAIRGSRKNIQYF.

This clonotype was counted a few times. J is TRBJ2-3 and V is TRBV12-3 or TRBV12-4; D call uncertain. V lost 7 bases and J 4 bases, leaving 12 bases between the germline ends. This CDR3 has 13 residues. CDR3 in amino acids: CASTRNVPDTQYF. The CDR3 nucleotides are TGTGCCAGCACTAGGAATGTGCCAGATACGCAGTATTTT.

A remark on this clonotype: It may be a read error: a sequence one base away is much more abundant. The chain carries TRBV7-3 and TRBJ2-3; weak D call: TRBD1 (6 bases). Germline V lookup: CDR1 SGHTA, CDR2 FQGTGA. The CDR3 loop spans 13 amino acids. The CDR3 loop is CVSSLQGSDTQYF. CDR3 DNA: TGTGTCAGCAGCTTACAGGGCTCAGATACGCAGTATTTT.